These 23 T cell receptor beta chains were sequenced from one sample in a study of blood T cell repertoires in COVID-19. The method was immunoSEQ multiplex PCR; TCRdb's version includes in-frame clones alone and lacks a portion of them. The table shows a few hundred thousand clones, with 90% occurring only once. The sequenced material came from PBMCs or T cells enriched from blood (not recorded which). The receptors here all came from a woman aged 18 to 35 with acute COVID-19.

The J gene is TRBJ1-2, the V gene TRBV5-1; 12 nucleotides align to TRBD1. Trimming removed 6 bases from V and 8 bases from J; junction bases left unmatched: 8. Germline CDR1 reads SGHRS; CDR2 reads YFSETQ. The CDR3 has 14 residues. The CDR3 sequence is CASNPGTGGRGYTF. CDR3 in DNA: TGCGCCAGCAACCCCGGGACAGGGGGCCGAGGCTACACCTTC.

This chain connects TRBV28 to TRBJ2-7, with 7 bases aligning to TRBD1. The CDR3 runs 14 residues. V was pared by 7 bases and J by 2 bases, with 8 bases of the junction left unmatched. Germline V gives CDR1 MDHEN, CDR2 SYDVKM. The CDR3 region has the DNA TGTGCCAGCACCCGGACAGGTCAAGCCTACGAGCAGTACTTC. Translation: CASTRTGQAYEQYF.

The gene calls are TRBV9 and TRBJ1-5, with 9 bases matching TRBD1. Germline assignment: CDR1 SGDLS and CDR2 YYNGEE. The CDR3 extends over 17 amino acids. V was clipped by 2 bases and J by 5 bases; unmatched bases: 11. The CDR3 protein is CASSVDPGQGEDQPQHF. DNA for the CDR3: TGTGCCAGCAGCGTCGATCCGGGACAGGGTGAGGATCAGCCCCAGCATTTT.

CDR3 sequence: CATSSRQGVDEQYF. The CDR3 coding sequence is TGTGCCACCAGCAGCCGACAGGGAGTAGACGAGCAGTACTTC. J is TRBJ2-7 and V is TRBV15, with TRBD1 matching over 7 bases. V lost 3 bases and J lost 5; bases outside the gene matches: 7. The CDR3 is 14 amino acids. Germline CDR1 is LNHNV and CDR2 is YYDKDF (reference sequence).

The chain is built from TRBV6-4 and TRBJ2-5, with 11 bases lining up with TRBD2. Germline assignment: CDR1 MRHNA and CDR2 SNTAGT. Trimming took 0 bases from V and 5 from J; bases not matched to a gene: 5. The CDR3 has 16 residues. The DNA for the CDR3 is TGTGCCAGCAGTGACTCTAGGACTAGCGGGCGTGAGACCCAGTACTTC. It is translated as CASSDSRTSGRETQYF.

The chain has TRBV7-8 and TRBJ2-1, with TRBD1 as a possible D gene (5 bases). Trimming took off 3 bases at V and 5 bases at J, with 17 bases between the two ends. Germline V gene sequence: CDR1 SGHVS, CDR2 FQNEAQ. This CDR3 comprises 16 residues. DNA of the CDR3: TGTGCCAGCAGCTTTAATCTTCGGACAAAGAACAATGAGCAGTTCTTC. Protein: CASSFNLRTKNNEQFF.

The chain joins TRBV29-1 to TRBJ2-7, with D tentatively TRBD2 (7 bases). Germline V gene data show CDR1 as SQVTM and CDR2 as ANQGSEA. The CDR3 has 11 residues. Trimming pared 1 base from V and 10 bases from J, leaving 11 bases between. The CDR3 region has the DNA TGCAGCGTTGAAGCTAGGGGGGGCCAGTACTTC. Protein: CSVEARGGQYF.

The rearrangement uses TRBV6-1 and TRBJ2-1; 9 bases align to TRBD1. The V segment lost 4 bases and the J segment 2 bases; nucleotides outside the gene matches: 9. This CDR3 spans 17 amino acids. Germline V gene sequence: CDR1 MNHNS, CDR2 SASEGT. The CDR3 protein is CASSGPPRDRAYNEQFF. CDR3 nucleotides: TGTGCCAGCAGTGGACCCCCACGGGACAGGGCCTACAATGAGCAGTTCTTC.

The genes are TRBV6-5 and TRBJ2-1, with 8 bases fitting TRBD2. This CDR3 region has 16 residues. J gave up 6 bases and V 0 bases, and 7 bases lay outside the gene matches. Germline-derived CDR1 and CDR2 are MNHEY and SVGAGI. CDR3 loop: CASSYSTGTSGNEQFF. The CDR3 DNA reads as TGTGCCAGCAGTTACTCAACCGGGACTAGTGGCAATGAGCAGTTCTTC.

The chain carries TRBV7-9 and TRBJ2-3; 7 bases are a match to TRBD1. V lost 5 bases to trimming and J lost 0 bases; unmatched junction nucleotides: 5. The CDR3 totals 15 residues. The germline V gene has CDR1 SEHNR and CDR2 FQNEAQ (reference sequence). The CDR3 nucleotides are TGTGCCAGCAGCCCCAGACAGGGTAGCACAGATACGCAGTATTTT. Translating gives CASSPRQGSTDTQYF.

V usage is TRBV12-5 and J usage is TRBJ2-4, with 7 bases that match TRBD2. The CDR3 contains 13 residues. The germline gives CDR1 LGHNT, CDR2 FRNRAP. J gave up 0 bases and V 9 bases, and 2 bases lay outside the gene matches. As DNA, the CDR3 is TGTGCTAGCGCGGGGGAAGCCAAAAACATTCAGTACTTC. This sequence encodes CASAGEAKNIQYF.

V and J are TRBV18 and TRBJ1-2; D unresolved. CDR3 size: 15 residues. V was shortened by 6 bases and J by 2 bases, with 16 bases between the two germline ends. Germline CDR1 KGHSH, CDR2 LQKENI. CDR3 region: CASSPSGGSNYGYTF. The CDR3 DNA follows: TGTGCCAGCTCCCCTTCGGGCGGGTCCAACTATGGCTACACCTTC.

CDR3 in DNA: TGCAGCGTTCGACAGGGGGCGACGCGTACTAATGAAAAACTGTTTTTT. It yields the protein CSVRQGATRTNEKLFF. This chain links TRBV29-1 with TRBJ1-4, with 10 nucleotides matching TRBD1. The CDR3 sequence is 16 residues long. V lost 5 bases and J lost 2; bases outside the gene matches: 8. Germline CDR1 SQVTM, CDR2 ANQGSEA. Supplemented by reference TRBV29-1 and TRBJ1-4, the full variable domain reads SAVISQKPSRDICQRGTSLTIQCQVDSQVTMMFWYRQQPGQSLTLIATANQGSEATYESGFVIDKFPISRPNLTFSTLTVSNMSPEDSSIYLCSVRQGATRTNEKLFFGSGTQLSVL.

This chain joins TRBV27 and TRBJ1-3; D is unclear. This CDR3 contains 14 residues. The germline V and J ends were trimmed by 0 bases and 2 bases, with 5 bases remaining between them. Germline CDR1 is MNHEY and CDR2 is SMNVEV (reference sequence). CDR3 DNA: TGTGCCAGCAGTTTATCCCGGGCTGGAAACACCATATATTTT. Its translation: CASSLSRAGNTIYF.

The genes are TRBV30 and TRBJ1-2; no definite D call. V dropped 2 bases and J dropped 3 bases, with 7 bases sitting between them. Looked up from germline, CDR1 is GTSNPN and CDR2 is SVGIG (reference sequence). This CDR3 is 12 amino acids long. The CDR3 coding sequence is TGTGCCTGGAGTTACCCGGACTATGGCTACACCTTC. Encoded protein: CAWSYPDYGYTF. Looking up the rest from reference TRBV30 and TRBJ1-2 gives the full variable domain: SQTIHQWPATLVQPVGSPLSLECTVEGTSNPNLYWYRQAAGRGLQLLFYSVGIGQISSEVPQNLSASRPQDRQFILSSKKLLLSDSGFYLCAWSYPDYGYTFGSGTRLTVV.

The rearrangement uses TRBV11-3 and TRBJ2-7; 11 nucleotides agree with TRBD1. CDR1 is SGHNT and CDR2 is YENEEA in the germline V gene. The CDR3 length is 17 residues. Losses at the gene ends were 4 bases for V and 3 bases for J; bases not matched to a gene: 11. The CDR3 loop is CASSSRGGQGEVYEQYF. CDR3 sequence (DNA): TGTGCCAGCAGCTCCCGGGGGGGACAGGGGGAGGTCTACGAGCAGTACTTC.

The chain has TRBV27 and TRBJ2-1; weak D call: TRBD2 (6 bases). The germline V gene encodes CDR1 MNHEY and CDR2 SMNVEV (reference sequence). Trimming left V 6 bases short and J 7 bases short, with 10 bases between. The CDR3 totals 12 residues. In DNA, the CDR3 is TGTGCCAGCAGCTCCAGCGGGAATGAGCAGTTCTTC. This translates into CASSSSGNEQFF.

The chain joins TRBV28 to TRBJ1-1; a possible D gene is TRBD1 (5 bases). CDR3 length equals 13 residues. Germline CDR1 is MDHEN and CDR2 is SYDVKM. V was pared by 4 bases and J by 4 bases, with 10 bases between. CDR3 sequence (DNA): TGTGCCAGCAGTTCACAGGAGCCCACTGAAGCTTTCTTT. Translated, it gives CASSSQEPTEAFF. The variable domain in full, completed from reference TRBV28 and TRBJ1-1, reads DVKVTQSSRYLVKRTGEKVFLECVQDMDHENMFWYRQDPGLGLRLIYFSYDVKMKEKGDIPEGYSVSREKKERFSLILESASTNQTSMYLCASSSQEPTEAFFGQGTRLTVV.

This chain connects TRBV11-2 to TRBJ2-1; D is perhaps TRBD2 (5 bases). The V end lost 5 bases, the J end lost 2 bases, and 10 bases lay between the germline ends. Germline loops: CDR1 SGHAT, CDR2 FQNNGV. The CDR3 is 14 residues long. The CDR3 spells CASSPGRAYNEQFF. In DNA form, the CDR3 reads TGTGCCAGCAGCCCCGGGCGGGCCTACAATGAGCAGTTCTTC.

This clone was observed a few times. V is TRBV3-1 (or the pseudogene TRBV3-2) and J is TRBJ1-4; the match to TRBD1 covers 8 bases. The germline gives CDR1 LGHDT, CDR2 YNNKEL (reference sequence). The CDR3 is 14 amino acids. Trimming took 4 bases from V and 8 from J; bases not matched to a gene: 6. CDR3 residues: CASSRGQGSEKLFF. In DNA, the CDR3 is TGTGCCAGCAGCCGAGGACAGGGAAGCGAAAAACTGTTTTTT.

This rearrangement joins TRBV19 to TRBJ2-1, with D perhaps TRBD2 (5 bases). The CDR3 totals 11 residues. The germline V gene encodes CDR1 LNHDA and CDR2 SQIVND (reference sequence). V dropped 4 bases and J dropped 13 bases, with 11 bases sitting between them. The CDR3 DNA reads TGTGCCAGTAGTACCCTGAGGGCCCAGTTCTTC. Its translation: CASSTLRAQFF.

The V gene is TRBV7-9, the J gene TRBJ1-1; D is unclear. Trimming pared 5 bases from V and 1 base from J, leaving 11 bases between. CDR1 is SEHNR and CDR2 is FQNEAQ in the germline V gene (reference sequence). This CDR3 spans 14 amino acids. Here the CDR3 reads CASSPSRGNTEAFF. CDR3 DNA: TGTGCCAGCAGCCCGTCACGGGGGAACACTGAAGCTTTCTTT.

This sequence joins TRBV14 and TRBJ1-1; D not resolved. Germline V CDR1 and CDR2: SGHDN, FVKESK. The CDR3 sequence is 15 residues long. Trimming cost V 4 bases and J 1 base, with 13 bases left between them. For the CDR3, the DNA is TGTGCCAGCAGCCCGAGTCCCTATCAGAACACTGAAGCTTTCTTT. Its translation is CASSPSPYQNTEAFF.